The 24 T cell receptor beta chains below were found in one sample sequenced in a study of beta chain features in type 1 diabetes. Expressed TCRB transcripts were sequenced because the entire RNA isolate underwent reverse transcription. Assay: immunoSEQ multiplex PCR; the TCRdb copy retains only in-frame clones and omits some. The table records 120,000 to 150,000 clones, roughly 48% of them present only once. Sample: Tregs from blood. All receptors come from a man younger than 35 in good health.

This chain connects TRBV7-9 to TRBJ1-5; D is undetermined. V lost 3 bases and J 9 bases, leaving 12 bases between the germline ends. Germline lookup yields CDR1 SEHNR and CDR2 FQNEAQ (reference sequence). This CDR3 region has 13 residues. The CDR3 loop is CASSLGGSGPQHF. The CDR3, as DNA: TGTGCCAGCAGCTTGGGCGGGTCTGGGCCCCAGCATTTT.

The chain joins TRBV4-1 to TRBJ1-2; 8 bases are shared with TRBD1. The V gene's germline CDR1 is MGHRA and CDR2 YSYEKL. V was clipped by 3 bases and J by 4 bases; unmatched bases: 7. The CDR3 spans 15 residues. Here the CDR3 DNA reads TGCGCCAGCAGCCATTTCACAGGGGGGACCTATGGCTACACCTTC. It encodes CASSHFTGGTYGYTF.

This sequence joins TRBV28 and TRBJ2-5, with 9 positions matching TRBD1. V was clipped by 5 bases and J by 5 bases; unmatched bases: 3. The V gene's germline CDR1 is MDHEN and CDR2 SYDVKM. CDR3 length equals 13 residues. The CDR3 DNA sequence: TGTGCCAGCAGTGGGACAGGGTATGAGACCCAGTACTTC. It encodes CASSGTGYETQYF.

The chain couples TRBV19 to TRBJ1-5; no clear D gene. V lost 7 bases and J 1 base, leaving 14 bases between the germline ends. CDR3 length: 15 amino acids. The germline V gene encodes CDR1 LNHDA and CDR2 SQIVND (reference sequence). CDR3 bases: TGTGCCAGTATCCCCCGAGGAGTGAGCAATCAGCCCCAGCATTTT. As protein: CASIPRGVSNQPQHF.

The rearrangement links TRBV19 to TRBJ1-5; D unresolved. V lost 6 bases, J lost 7 bases, and 13 bases lay in between. The CDR3 contains 13 residues. Germline CDR1 and CDR2: LNHDA and SQIVND (reference sequence). The CDR3 region has the DNA TGTGCCAGTAGGGGAGGGATATGGCAGCCCCAGCATTTT. Translated, it gives CASRGGIWQPQHF.

This clone occurred a few times. The chain recombines TRBV19 with TRBJ2-2, with D hard to call. This CDR3 has 15 residues. The V end was cut by 6 bases, the J end by 1 base, with 12 bases between. Germline values: CDR1 LNHDA, CDR2 SQIVND (reference sequence). The CDR3 coding sequence is TGTGCCAGTAGAAAGGTCAGACTGAACACCGGGGAGCTGTTTTTT. The encoded protein is CASRKVRLNTGELFF.

The chain uses TRBV11-2 and TRBJ2-7, with D uncertain. The CDR3 runs 14 residues. Per the germline V gene, CDR1 is SGHAT and CDR2 is FQNNGV. Trimming pared 1 base from V and 0 bases from J, leaving 7 bases between. The chain's CDR3 is CASSLVHTSYEQYF. The CDR3 coding sequence is TGTGCCAGCAGCTTAGTGCACACCTCCTACGAGCAGTACTTC.

J is TRBJ2-5 and V is TRBV23-1, with 7 positions matching TRBD2. TRBV23-1 is flagged as an ORF with uncertain function. The CDR3 contains 16 residues. V lost 6 bases, J lost 2 bases, and 12 bases stayed unmatched. As DNA, the CDR3 is TGCGCCAGCAGGCCCACCCGAACTAGCGAGCAAGAGACCCAGTACTTC. Translated: CASRPTRTSEQETQYF.

This clone was observed a single time. The chain recombines TRBV18 with TRBJ2-7; D possibly corresponds to TRBD1 (5 bases). Germline loops: CDR1 KGHSH, CDR2 LQKENI. The V and J ends lost 4 bases and 0 bases respectively, with 13 bases between them. This CDR3 contains 15 residues. In DNA form, the CDR3 reads TGTGCCAGCTCACTGATAGGGGTATTCTCCTACGAGCAGTACTTC. It yields the protein CASSLIGVFSYEQYF.

This clone was recorded only once. The chain joins TRBV28 to TRBJ1-2; 7 positions agree with TRBD1. V shed 4 bases and J 2 bases; nucleotides not matched to a gene: 7. The germline V gene encodes CDR1 MDHEN and CDR2 SYDVKM. This CDR3 is built from 15 residues. The CDR3 is CASSSWGQMNYGYTF. CDR3 sequence (DNA): TGTGCCAGCAGTTCCTGGGGACAGATGAACTATGGCTACACCTTC.

The chain has TRBV29-1 and TRBJ1-3; D ambiguous. Germline V gene data show CDR1 as SQVTM and CDR2 as ANQGSEA. The ends were cut back, 5 bases at V and 2 bases at J, with 16 bases in the middle. The CDR3 is 15 residues long. The CDR3 DNA reads TGCAGCGTTTCCGAGCACCCCGGGGCTGGAAACACCATATATTTT. The encoded protein is CSVSEHPGAGNTIYF.

The CDR3 reads CASSQALLAGAEQFF. CDR3 coding DNA: TGCGCCAGCAGCCAAGCTTTACTAGCGGGAGCCGAGCAGTTCTTC. The rearrangement links TRBV4-3 to TRBJ2-1; 11 nucleotides line up with TRBD2. CDR1 is LGHNA and CDR2 is YSLEER in the germline V gene. V lost 1 base, J lost 10 bases, and 6 bases stayed unmatched. The length of the CDR3 is 15 residues.

Notes on this clone: Within the sample, other DNA sequences also encode this same CDR3. The chain couples TRBV7-2 to TRBJ2-7, with TRBD1 matching over 7 bases. The CDR3 extends over 13 amino acids. Germline V gives CDR1 SGHTA, CDR2 FQGNSA. With V trimmed by 5 bases and J by 4 bases, 5 bases remained unmatched. CDR3 residues: CASSPEGAYEQYF. The CDR3, as DNA: TGTGCCAGCAGCCCAGAGGGGGCTTACGAGCAGTACTTC.

This clone was found a few times. This chain connects TRBV11-1 to TRBJ2-7; 9 positions agree with TRBD1. V dropped 3 bases and J dropped 2; count of bases not matched to a gene: 5. This CDR3 contains 15 residues. Per germline, CDR1 SGHAT and CDR2 FQDESV (reference sequence). CDR3 DNA: TGTGCCAGCAGCTTCCCCTACAGGGGGCCCTACGAGCAGTACTTC. It encodes CASSFPYRGPYEQYF.

J is TRBJ2-7 and V is TRBV18, with no clear D. The CDR3 is 14 amino acids. From germline, CDR1 is KGHSH and CDR2 LQKENI. V was clipped by 4 bases and J by 4 bases, with 14 bases between them. As DNA, the CDR3 is TGTGCCAGCTCACAAACAATACAGCTTTACGAGCAGTACTTC. Translating gives CASSQTIQLYEQYF.

The genes are TRBV27 and TRBJ1-1; D is uncertain. There are 14 residues in the CDR3. The V end lost 3 bases, the J end lost 6 bases, and 14 bases lay between the germline ends. Germline V gene lookup returns CDR1 MNHEY and CDR2 SMNVEV (reference sequence). The CDR3 DNA reads as TGTGCCAGCAGTTTTGTCCCCGGGATTCCTGAAGCTTTCTTT. Translating gives CASSFVPGIPEAFF.

This clone was seen a handful of times. V is TRBV29-1 and J is TRBJ1-2; D possibly corresponds to TRBD1 (5 bases). In germline, CDR1 is SQVTM, CDR2 ANQGSEA. Trimming removed 1 base at V and 12 bases at J, with 12 bases between. The CDR3 totals 11 residues. CDR3 amino acids: CSVEAGLLNTF. DNA for the CDR3: TGCAGCGTTGAAGCGGGACTGTTAAACACCTTC.

The chain has TRBV30 and TRBJ2-1; TRBD1 matches at 7 bases. The germline V gene encodes CDR1 GTSNPN and CDR2 SVGIG (reference sequence). The CDR3 consists of 13 residues. Unmatched junction bases numbered 5, after V lost 2 bases and J lost 7 bases. The chain's CDR3 is CAWSWGQFNEQFF. The CDR3 DNA reads TGTGCCTGGAGTTGGGGACAGTTTAATGAGCAGTTCTTC.

The chain has TRBV6-6 and TRBJ2-3, with D possibly being TRBD1 (6 bases). Germline loops: CDR1 MNHNY, CDR2 SVGAGI (reference sequence). This CDR3 region has 14 residues. Trimming took 6 bases from V and 8 from J, leaving 18 bases between them. CDR3 amino acids: CASRGGPVGGTQYF. The CDR3 bases are TGTGCCAGCAGAGGGGGACCAGTTGGGGGTACGCAGTATTTT.

The chain recombines TRBV11-1 with TRBJ2-3, with D possibly TRBD2 on 6 matching bases. CDR3 length: 16 amino acids. Trimming stripped 0 bases from V and 3 bases from J, with 13 bases between. CDR1 SGHAT and CDR2 FQDESV come from the germline V gene (reference sequence). The CDR3 DNA reads TGTGCCAGCAGCTTAGCACTAGCCGGTGAAACAGATACGCAGTATTTT. Translating it yields CASSLALAGETDTQYF.

In this sample, this clone turned up once. The rearrangement links TRBV18 to TRBJ2-7, with 9 bases matching TRBD1. Germline values: CDR1 KGHSH, CDR2 LQKENI. V was pared by 1 base and J by 2 bases, with 0 bases of the junction left unmatched. The CDR3 length is 14 residues. CDR3 DNA: TGTGCCAGCTCACCACGACAGGGGGCCTACGAGCAGTACTTC. This gives the protein CASSPRQGAYEQYF. The full variable domain, in which reference TRBV18 and TRBJ2-7 provide the parts outside the CDR3, is NAGVMQNPRHLVRRRGQEARLRCSPMKGHSHVYWYRQLPEEGLKFMVYLQKENIIDESGMPKERFSAEFPKEGPSILRIQQVVRGDSAAYFCASSPRQGAYEQYFGPGTRLTVT.

The sample holds one count of this clone. The chain couples TRBV4-3 to TRBJ2-1; the D gene is possibly TRBD2 (6 bases). The CDR3 extends over 14 amino acids. V dropped 2 bases and J dropped 9 bases, with 14 bases sitting between them. Germline CDR1 is LGHNA and CDR2 is YSLEER. The CDR3 DNA follows: TGCGCCAGCAGCCAATTTTTCCAGGAGGGTGAGCAGTTCTTC. It codes for CASSQFFQEGEQFF.

The chain is built from TRBV6-5 and TRBJ1-1, with TRBD1 as a possible D gene (5 bases). The length of the CDR3 is 15 residues. Germline-derived CDR1 and CDR2 are MNHEY and SVGAGI. V lost 6 bases and J lost 2, with 16 bases in between. CDR3 amino acids: CASSPTDRLNTEAFF. The CDR3 DNA reads as TGTGCCAGCAGCCCAACCGACAGACTCAACACTGAAGCTTTCTTT.

This sequence joins TRBV28 and TRBJ2-7; D is perhaps TRBD1 (5 bases). Germline V lookup: CDR1 MDHEN, CDR2 SYDVKM. The CDR3 spans 13 residues. Between the trimmed V and J ends, which lost 6 bases and 0 bases, there was a span of 9 bases. The CDR3 DNA sequence: TGTGCCAGCAGGGCAGGGTCCTCCTACGAGCAGTACTTC. It is translated as CASRAGSSYEQYF.